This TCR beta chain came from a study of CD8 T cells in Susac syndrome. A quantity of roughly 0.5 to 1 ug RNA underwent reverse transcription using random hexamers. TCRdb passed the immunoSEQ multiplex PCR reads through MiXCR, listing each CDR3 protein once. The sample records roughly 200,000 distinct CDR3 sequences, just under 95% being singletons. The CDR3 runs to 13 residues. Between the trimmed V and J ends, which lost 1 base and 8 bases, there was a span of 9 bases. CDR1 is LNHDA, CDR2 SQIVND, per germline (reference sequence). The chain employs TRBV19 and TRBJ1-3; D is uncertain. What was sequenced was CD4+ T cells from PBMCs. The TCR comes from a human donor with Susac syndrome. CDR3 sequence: CASSIARGDTIYF. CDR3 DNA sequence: TGTGCCAGTAGTATAGCCCGGGGAGACACCATATATTTT.